Listed here is a single T cell receptor (beta chain). The antigen this receptor binds is unknown. Nothing much larger sits one base from this clone, and base qualities are not available. This sample is part of a study of T cell responses to AZD1222 COVID-19 vaccine (dated by TCRdb to about 2021). About the investigation overall: AZD1222 recipients with second doses at about 4 weeks or about 12 weeks were pooled, because spike-specific TCR depth and breadth did not differ between schedules. Enrollment into the trials was organized by age into subgroups of 18-55, 56-69 and 70-plus years, and those subgroups contained around 150, 28 and 57 TCR-sequenced participants, respectively. A total of 233 trial participants underwent TCR sequencing, of whom about 200 received two doses of AZD1222 and about 25 received two doses of the MenACWY control vaccine.

What the research found in general, with its limitations: Nearly half of unique spike-specific TCRs reportedly recognized epitopes outside regions mutated in the B.1.351 and B.1.1.7 variants. Because no day 14 peak-response samples were available, the repertoires could be characterized only after the peak T cell response. Only six or seven AZD1222 recipients were SARS-CoV-2 seropositive at baseline, limiting conclusions about previously exposed vaccinees. In the small 56-69-year group, the increase in depth fell short of significance, most likely because of low power. Most participants were white British and females outnumbered males, and the authors suggested that clonal diversity may have been underestimated. Spike-specific TCR breadth and depth rose significantly after two AZD1222 doses compared with day 0 and with MenACWY recipients. Vaccine-associated CD4 TCRs spanned the whole spike protein, with dominant responses in regions 160-218 and 743-854.

The CDR3 regions of human TCRbeta chains were analyzed by immunosequencing. From the authors' description of their analysis: Repertoire TCRs were matched against a reference library of SARS-CoV-2-specific TCRs generated with the MIRA antigen-specificity platform. Breadth was defined as the fraction of unique TCRs that were SARS-CoV-2-associated. Depth was defined as the fraction of total T cells that were SARS-CoV-2-associated. Using the MIRA data, every spike-specific TCR was mapped to the spike region that the TCR reacted to and assigned to either a CD4 or a CD8 class. Log10-transformed breadth and depth values were compared by one-way ANOVA with Sidak's multiple comparisons tests. TCRdb stores this immuneACCESS table with in-frame sequences only. Part of the clones is absent; in the studies checked, under half of the shortfall reflects unresolved V genes, and no reason is known for the rest. V and J calls and clone size are copied from that table; D and trimming were computed from the DNA. This sample comprises under 75,000 clones, approximately 84% of them detected only once. In total, the top ten clones hold roughly 17% of the sample.

The CDR3 goes from the cysteine to the phenylalanine over 11 residues. Here the CDR3 DNA is all that survives: 33 bases in frame from base 1. The germline V gene (reference sequence) supplies CDR1 MNHNY and CDR2 SVGAGI. V drops 5 bases and J drops 7 bases, leaving 6 bases in between. The time point label, read with the paper, signifies: baseline before first vaccination. Samples from vaccinated people were obtained from the UK trials COV001 and COV002, which included a single-blind randomized controlled phase 2/3 trial of AZD1222 (ChAdOx1 nCoV-19) in healthy adults. For TCRbeta chain sequencing, PBMC samples were collected from trial participants at day 0 and at day 28 after the second dose.

This chain is built from TRBV6-6 and TRBJ2-1, with an unclear D gene assignment. The receptor's source is an adult in good health. The specimen was peripheral blood, collected on day 0 of AZD1222 vaccination. In nucleotides, the sequence is TGTGCCAGCAGTCAGAGAAATGAGCAGTTCTTC. Its product reads: CASSQRNEQFF.